The 8 T cell receptor beta chains listed next were all sequenced from one sample in a study of blood T cells in healthy people across ages. Primed by a sample-barcoded 5' primer and a J-beta primer mix, a second PCR proceeded for roughly 6 to 12 cycles. From the 5' RACE reads, TCRdb called clonotypes with MiXCR, one entry per CDR3 protein. The sample records 950,000 to 1,200,000 distinct CDR3 sequences, about two fifths being singletons. The specimen sequenced was blood. These receptors were obtained from a man between 18 and 29 years old in good health.

In this sample, this clonotype turned up a few times. DNA for the CDR3: TGTGCCAGCACTCCGGGGGGATCACAAGAGACCCAGTACTTC. It codes for CASTPGGSQETQYF. This chain links TRBV9 with TRBJ2-5; 7 positions agree with TRBD2. The junction had 7 bases not matched to a gene; V was cut back by 6 bases and J by 2 bases. Germline CDR1 reads SGDLS; CDR2 reads YYNGEE. The CDR3 covers 14 residues.

This clonotype was detected only a few times. As DNA, the CDR3 is TGTGCCAGCAGTTACTCTCCCAGGGCCTACGAGCAGTACTTC. Protein sequence: CASSYSPRAYEQYF. This sequence joins TRBV6-5 and TRBJ2-7; perhaps TRBD1 as D (5 bases). The CDR3 spans 14 residues. Germline-derived CDR1 and CDR2 are MNHEY and SVGAGI. Trimming removed 0 bases from V and 2 bases from J, with 8 bases in between.

This clonotype has a single count. At one end the junction does not follow the germline gene, possibly because of a read error. The chain has TRBV12-3 or TRBV12-4 and TRBJ2-7, with D unclear. The length of the CDR3 is 19 residues. The CDR3 DNA reads TGTGCCAGCAGTCCCCAAGAAACGTGGGTTGGGGAACTAAACAATGAGCGGTACTTC. Residues: CASSPQETWVGELNNERYF.

This clonotype was observed a handful of times. The chain carries TRBV6-5 and TRBJ2-3, with TRBD2 matching over 8 bases. Germline trimming cut 3 bases from V and 2 bases from J; bases unmatched to any gene: 4. The germline CDR1 and CDR2 sequences are MNHEY and SVGAGI. This CDR3 has 15 amino acids. In DNA form, the CDR3 reads TGTGCCAGCAGTTATGCGGGGGGTAACACAGATACGCAGTATTTT. As protein: CASSYAGGNTDTQYF.

The chain joins TRBV20-1 to TRBJ1-4, with D maybe TRBD1 (5 bases). Trimming stripped 3 bases from V and 3 bases from J, with 14 bases between. CDR1 is DFQATT, CDR2 SNEGSKA, per germline (reference sequence). The CDR3 is 15 amino acids. The CDR3 loop reads CSARRPGPANEKLFF. Here the CDR3 DNA reads TGCAGTGCTAGGCGACCGGGACCGGCTAATGAAAAACTGTTTTTT.

A few counts support this clonotype. The rearrangement links TRBV6-2 or TRBV6-3 to TRBJ2-5; D may be TRBD1 (6 bases). The CDR3 extends over 19 amino acids. Germline V CDR1 and CDR2: MNHEY, SVGEGT. The V gene lost 5 bases and the J gene lost 0 bases, with 25 bases spanning the gap. The CDR3 sequence is CASSKSLFSTGSYQETQYF. In DNA, the CDR3 is TGTGCCAGCAGTAAATCCTTATTCTCGACAGGCAGCTACCAAGAGACCCAGTACTTC.

This clonotype was picked up a small number of times. The rearrangement uses TRBV18 and TRBJ1-2; D gene unclear. V was trimmed by 4 bases and J by 8 bases, leaving 14 bases between them. Germline values: CDR1 KGHSH, CDR2 LQKENI. The CDR3 spans 13 residues. CDR3 nucleotides: TGTGCCAGCTCACTTGACACCGTCGAGGGCTACACCTTC. Translated: CASSLDTVEGYTF.

This clonotype was detected a few times. This sequence joins TRBV6-2 or TRBV6-3 and TRBJ2-5; D may match TRBD1 or TRBD2 (5 bases each). The germline gives CDR1 MNHEY, CDR2 SVGEGT. Between the trimmed V and J ends, which lost 4 bases and 2 bases, there was a span of 8 bases. The CDR3 sequence is 13 residues long. The CDR3 spells CASSWGYQETQYF. In DNA form, the CDR3 reads TGTGCCAGCAGTTGGGGGTATCAAGAGACCCAGTACTTC.